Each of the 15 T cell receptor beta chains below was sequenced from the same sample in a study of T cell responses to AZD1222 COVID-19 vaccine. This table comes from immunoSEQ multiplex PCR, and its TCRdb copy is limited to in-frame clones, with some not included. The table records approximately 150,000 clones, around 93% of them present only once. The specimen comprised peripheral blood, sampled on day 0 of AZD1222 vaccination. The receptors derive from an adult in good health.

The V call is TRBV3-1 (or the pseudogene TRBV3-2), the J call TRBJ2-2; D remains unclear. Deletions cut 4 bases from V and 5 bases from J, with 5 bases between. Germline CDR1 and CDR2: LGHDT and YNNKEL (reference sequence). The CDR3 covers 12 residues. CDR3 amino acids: CASSLETGELFF. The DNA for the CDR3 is TGTGCCAGCAGCCTTGAAACCGGGGAGCTGTTTTTT.

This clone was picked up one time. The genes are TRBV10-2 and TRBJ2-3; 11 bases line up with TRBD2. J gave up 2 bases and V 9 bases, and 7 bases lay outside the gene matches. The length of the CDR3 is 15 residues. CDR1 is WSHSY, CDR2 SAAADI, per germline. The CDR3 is CASGPSGRSTDTQYF. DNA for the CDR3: TGCGCCAGTGGGCCTAGCGGGAGGTCCACAGATACGCAGTATTTT.

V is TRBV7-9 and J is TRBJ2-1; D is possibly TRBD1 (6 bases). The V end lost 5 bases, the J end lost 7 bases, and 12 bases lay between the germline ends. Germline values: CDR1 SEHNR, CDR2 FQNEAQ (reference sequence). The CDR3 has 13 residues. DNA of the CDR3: TGTGCCAGCAGCCTCGGGACACTAAATGAGCAGTTCTTC. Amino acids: CASSLGTLNEQFF.

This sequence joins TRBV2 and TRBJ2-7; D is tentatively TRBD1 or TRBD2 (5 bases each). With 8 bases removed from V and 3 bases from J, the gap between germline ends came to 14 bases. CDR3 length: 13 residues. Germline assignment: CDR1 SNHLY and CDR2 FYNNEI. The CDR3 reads CASRDLALYEQYF. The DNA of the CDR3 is TGTGCCAGCCGGGACCTAGCCCTCTACGAGCAGTACTTC.

The CDR3 loop reads CASSPRSHGNTIYF. In nucleotides, the CDR3 is TGTGCCAGCAGCCCCCGCAGCCACGGAAACACCATATATTTT. The chain has TRBV3-1 (or the pseudogene TRBV3-2) and TRBJ1-3, with D unclear. The CDR3 contains 14 residues. CDR1 is LGHDT and CDR2 is YNNKEL in the germline V gene (reference sequence). Trimming took 4 bases from V and 4 from J, leaving 11 bases between them.

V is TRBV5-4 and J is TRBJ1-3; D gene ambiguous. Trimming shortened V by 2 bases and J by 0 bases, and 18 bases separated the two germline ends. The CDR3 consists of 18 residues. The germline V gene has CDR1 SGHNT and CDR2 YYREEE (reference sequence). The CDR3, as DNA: TGTGCCAGCAGCTTCCTCCCCGCGAGACCGAACTCTGGAAACACCATATATTTT. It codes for CASSFLPARPNSGNTIYF.

CDR3 amino acids: CASSYRAGVPYEQYF. In DNA, the CDR3 is TGTGCCAGCAGTTACAGGGCGGGAGTCCCATACGAGCAGTACTTC. The chain employs TRBV6-2 or TRBV6-3 and TRBJ2-7; 7 nucleotides agree with TRBD2. Losses at the gene ends were 2 bases for V and 4 bases for J; bases not matched to a gene: 8. CDR3 length: 15 amino acids. Germline values: CDR1 MNHEY, CDR2 SVGEGT.

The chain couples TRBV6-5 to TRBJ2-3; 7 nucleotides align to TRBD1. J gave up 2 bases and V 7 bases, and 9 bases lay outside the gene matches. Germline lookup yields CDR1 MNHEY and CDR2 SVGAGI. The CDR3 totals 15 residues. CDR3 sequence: CASTERTGDTDTQYF. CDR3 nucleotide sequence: TGTGCCAGCACCGAAAGGACAGGCGACACAGATACGCAGTATTTT.

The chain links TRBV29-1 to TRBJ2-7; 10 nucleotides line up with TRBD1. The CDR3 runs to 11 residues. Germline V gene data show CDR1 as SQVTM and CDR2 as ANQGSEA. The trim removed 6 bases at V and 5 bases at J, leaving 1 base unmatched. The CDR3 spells CSVGTGDEQYF. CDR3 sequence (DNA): TGCAGCGTCGGGACAGGGGACGAGCAGTACTTC.

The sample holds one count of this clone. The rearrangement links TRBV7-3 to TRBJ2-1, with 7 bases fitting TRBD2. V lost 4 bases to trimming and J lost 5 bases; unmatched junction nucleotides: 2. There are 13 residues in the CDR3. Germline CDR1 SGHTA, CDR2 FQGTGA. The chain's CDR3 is CASSWTRDNEQFF. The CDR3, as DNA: TGTGCCAGCAGCTGGACTAGAGACAATGAGCAGTTCTTC.

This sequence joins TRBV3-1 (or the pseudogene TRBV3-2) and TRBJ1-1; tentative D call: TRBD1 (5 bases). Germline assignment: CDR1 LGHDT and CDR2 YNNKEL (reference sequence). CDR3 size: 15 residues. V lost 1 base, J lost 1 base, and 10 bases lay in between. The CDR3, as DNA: TGTGCCAGCAGCCAAGTACCAGGGCGGAACACTGAAGCTTTCTTT. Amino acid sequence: CASSQVPGRNTEAFF.

CDR3 sequence reads: CASTPGRPPHEQYF. CDR3 DNA sequence: TGTGCCAGCACCCCTGGCCGGCCCCCTCACGAGCAGTACTTC. The chain uses TRBV28 and TRBJ2-7; no reliable D call. V dropped 7 bases and J dropped 5 bases, with 18 bases sitting between them. CDR3 length: 14 residues. Germline V gene sequence: CDR1 MDHEN, CDR2 SYDVKM.

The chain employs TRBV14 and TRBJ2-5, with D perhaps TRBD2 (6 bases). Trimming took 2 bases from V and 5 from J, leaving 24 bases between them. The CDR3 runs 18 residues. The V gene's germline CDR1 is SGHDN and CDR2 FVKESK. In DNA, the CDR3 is TGTGCCAGCAGCCAACTAGCGACTACGACCCGTGGGGAGGAGACCCAGTACTTC. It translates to CASSQLATTTRGEETQYF. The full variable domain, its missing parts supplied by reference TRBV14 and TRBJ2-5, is EAGVTQFPSHSVIEKGQTVTLRCDPISGHDNLYWYRRVMGKEIKFLLHFVKESKQDESGMPNNRFLAERTGGTYSTLKVQPAELEDSGVYFCASSQLATTTRGEETQYFGPGTRLLVL.

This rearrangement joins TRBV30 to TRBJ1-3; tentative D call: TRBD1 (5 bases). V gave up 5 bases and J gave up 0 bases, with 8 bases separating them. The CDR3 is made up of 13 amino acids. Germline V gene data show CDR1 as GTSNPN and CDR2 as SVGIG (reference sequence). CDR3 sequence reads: CAWGGSSGNTIYF. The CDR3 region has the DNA TGTGCCTGGGGGGGGAGCTCTGGAAACACCATATATTTT.

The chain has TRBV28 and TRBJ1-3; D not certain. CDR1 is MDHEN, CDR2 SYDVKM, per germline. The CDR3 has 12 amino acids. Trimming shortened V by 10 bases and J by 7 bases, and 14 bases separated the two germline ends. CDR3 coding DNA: TGTGCCACCTGTACCTTTCGGAACACCATATATTTT. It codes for CATCTFRNTIYF.